This T cell receptor (beta chain) was retrieved from a study of T cells after yellow fever vaccination. This clonotype was seen ten or more times. TCRdb re-called the 5' RACE reads through MiXCR, storing one row per CDR3 protein. The table has around 330,000 distinct CDR3 sequences, 3.6% seen once. The CDR3 is 14 residues long. Trimming shortened V by 0 bases and J by 8 bases, and 12 bases separated the two germline ends. Germline CDR1 reads SGHRS; CDR2 reads YFSETQ. J is TRBJ2-1 and V is TRBV5-1; D is undetermined. The receptor was derived from a man aged 18 to 30 who received the YFV17D yellow fever vaccine. The source was PBMCs, collected on the day of the yellow fever booster vaccination. CDR3: CASSLAATEDEQFF. The CDR3 DNA sequence: TGCGCCAGCAGCTTGGCCGCTACCGAGGATGAGCAGTTCTTC.